Sequencing of this TCR beta chain was carried out in a study of T cell repertoires in cytomegalovirus infection. Across the study: Carrying CMV and the relevant HLA type showed in public TCR beta signatures.

TCRdb recomputed calls from the reads with MiXCR, one row per CDR3 protein. The table has approximately 150,000 distinct CDR3 sequences, about 20% seen once. A note on this clonotype: Its antigen remains unknown.

Study-level findings and limits: CMV-specific TCR beta clonotypes restricted by HLA-C were the ones dominating the ex vivo response. The study identified carriers of CMV plus the relevant HLA from cumulative public TCR beta family frequency.

The CDR3 consists of 15 residues. V was cut by 0 bases and J by 0 bases, with 8 bases left in between. Germline-derived CDR1 and CDR2 are MNHEY and SMNVEV (reference sequence). The receptor was derived from a human donor in good health (CMV status not recorded). Some clones in this sample may be carry-over from other donors' samples. The rearrangement links TRBV27 to TRBJ1-1; D is ambiguous. The input for sequencing was CD8+ T cells from cultured PBMCs, taken from culture after CMV antigen stimulation. CDR3 sequence reads: CASSLSSSVNTEAFF. CDR3 nucleotide sequence: TGTGCCAGCAGTTTATCGAGTTCGGTGAACACTGAAGCTTTCTTT.